These 9 T cell receptor beta chains share one sample of origin, sequenced in a study of Ad26.COV2.S vaccination and SARS-CoV-2 variants. Treatment given: around 19 received Ad26.COV2.S at low or high dose, single or two shots; 5 received placebo; per-sample allocation not given. The study sampled participants on day 63 after the first vaccine or placebo injection. The assay was immunoSEQ multiplex PCR, and TCRdb's table has in-frame clones only and misses some. The sample has approximately 240,000 clones, around 89% seen once; the top ten hold 9.5% to 12%. The starting material was peripheral blood, obtained in a trial of Ad26.COV2.S vaccine versus placebo. Receptors were obtained from a person aged 18 to 59 who received the Ad26.COV2.S COVID-19 vaccine or a placebo.

This clone was picked up one time. The chain recombines TRBV18 with TRBJ1-5, with TRBD1 as a possible D gene (6 bases). The length of the CDR3 is 14 residues. Germline CDR1 and CDR2: KGHSH and LQKENI. V gave up 5 bases and J gave up 5 bases, with 13 bases separating them. In DNA, the CDR3 is TGTGCCAGCTCAACAACAGGGACGGATCAGCCCCAGCATTTT. The encoded protein is CASSTTGTDQPQHF.

The rearrangement links TRBV7-2 to TRBJ2-3; D is unclear. Trimming took 2 bases from V and 4 from J, leaving 7 bases between them. Germline V gene lookup returns CDR1 SGHTA and CDR2 FQGNSA. The CDR3 spans 13 residues. The CDR3 loop is CASSLPNSDTQYF. The DNA of the CDR3 is TGTGCCAGCAGCTTACCTAACTCAGATACGCAGTATTTT.

The CDR3 reads CASSLSGDSGNTIYF. The DNA of the CDR3 is TGTGCCAGCAGTTTATCCGGGGACTCTGGAAACACCATATATTTT. This chain connects TRBV28 to TRBJ1-3; no reliable D call. Between the trimmed V and J ends, which lost 1 base and 0 bases, there was a span of 7 bases. Germline assignment: CDR1 MDHEN and CDR2 SYDVKM. The CDR3 is 15 residues long.

This chain uses TRBV6-5 with TRBJ2-7; no clear D gene. The CDR3 loop spans 14 amino acids. Trimming removed 6 bases at V and 10 bases at J, with 22 bases between. Germline V lookup: CDR1 MNHEY, CDR2 SVGAGI. The CDR3 loop reads CASRARKPGPSQYF. CDR3 in DNA: TGTGCCAGCAGGGCCAGGAAACCAGGCCCGAGTCAGTACTTC.

This clone was counted a few times. J is TRBJ2-3 and V is TRBV28; 7 nucleotides agree with TRBD2. Unmatched junction bases numbered 7, after V lost 5 bases and J lost 5 bases. The CDR3 consists of 14 residues. Germline V gene data show CDR1 as MDHEN and CDR2 as SYDVKM. The CDR3 is CASSPFSGGDTQYF. The DNA for the CDR3 is TGTGCCAGCAGTCCATTTTCGGGGGGAGATACGCAGTATTTT.

The rearrangement links TRBV27 to TRBJ2-3; D gene unclear. The CDR3 runs to 18 residues. V was shortened by 2 bases and J by 4 bases, with 22 bases between the two germline ends. Germline V gene sequence: CDR1 MNHEY, CDR2 SMNVEV (reference sequence). DNA for the CDR3: TGTGCCAGCAGTTTAGTCCCGCTTAGGGCCGGTGGCGCAGATACGCAGTATTTT. Residues: CASSLVPLRAGGADTQYF.

V usage is TRBV7-2 and J usage is TRBJ2-5; D gene ambiguous. Germline CDR1 SGHTA, CDR2 FQGNSA. Trimming removed 1 base from V and 5 bases from J, with 11 bases in between. The CDR3 sequence is 14 residues long. CDR3 protein: CASSLEALMETQYF. The CDR3 DNA reads as TGTGCCAGCAGCTTAGAGGCCCTTATGGAGACCCAGTACTTC.

The chain links TRBV5-4 to TRBJ1-2, with unresolved D. The CDR3 consists of 13 residues. The V and J ends lost 1 base and 5 bases respectively, with 9 bases between them. Germline CDR1 SGHNT, CDR2 YYREEE (reference sequence). The CDR3 DNA sequence: TGTGCCAGCAGCTTGTCCAGCGTATATGGCTACACCTTC. Its translation is CASSLSSVYGYTF.

The rearrangement links TRBV3-1 (or the pseudogene TRBV3-2) to TRBJ2-3; D possibly corresponds to TRBD2 (6 bases). The CDR3 consists of 16 residues. Germline loops: CDR1 LGHDT, CDR2 YNNKEL (reference sequence). Trimming took 0 bases from V and 0 from J, leaving 10 bases between them. This CDR3 is CASSQEREASTDTQYF. CDR3 DNA sequence: TGTGCCAGCAGCCAAGAGAGGGAGGCCAGCACAGATACGCAGTATTTT.